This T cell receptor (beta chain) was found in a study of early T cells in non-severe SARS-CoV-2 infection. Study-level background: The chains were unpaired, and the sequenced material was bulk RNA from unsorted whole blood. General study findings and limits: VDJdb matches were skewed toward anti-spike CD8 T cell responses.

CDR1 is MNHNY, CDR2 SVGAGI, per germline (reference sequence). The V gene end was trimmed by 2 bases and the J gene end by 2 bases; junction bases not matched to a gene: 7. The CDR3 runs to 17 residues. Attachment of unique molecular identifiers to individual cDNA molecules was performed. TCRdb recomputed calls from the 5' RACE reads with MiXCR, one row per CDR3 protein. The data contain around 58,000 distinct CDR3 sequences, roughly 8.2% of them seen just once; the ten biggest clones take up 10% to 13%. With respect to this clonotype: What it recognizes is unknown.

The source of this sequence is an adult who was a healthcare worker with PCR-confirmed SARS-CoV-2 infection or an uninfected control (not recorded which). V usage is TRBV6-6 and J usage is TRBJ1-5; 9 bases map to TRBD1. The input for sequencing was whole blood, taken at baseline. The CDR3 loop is CASSYNGQGMGNQPQHF. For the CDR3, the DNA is TGTGCCAGCAGTTACAACGGACAGGGGATGGGCAATCAGCCCCAGCATTTT.